This T cell receptor (beta chain) originates from a study of OX40 agonist ivuxolimab in advanced cancers. CDR3 size: 14 residues. Germline CDR1 and CDR2: GTSNPN and SVGIG (reference sequence). After removal of 2 bases from V and 4 bases from J, the junction contained 4 bases not matched to a gene. Notes on the study in general: At 0.1 to 3.0 mg/kg, clonal expansion of CD4+ and CD8+ blood T cells had occurred by week 6. Normalized expansion of T-cell clones was also low for some nonresponders.

Assay: immunoSEQ multiplex PCR; the TCRdb copy retains only in-frame clones and omits some. This table has some 35,000 clones, 65% to 85% appearing once. Worth noting for this clone: The antigen remains undetermined.

The sequence came from an adult with an advanced solid tumor such as melanoma, head and neck, liver or kidney cancer. The chain links TRBV30 to TRBJ2-2; 7 positions match TRBD2. The sample consisted of CD4+ or CD8+ T cells sorted from blood, taken in a trial of the OX40 agonist ivuxolimab. The CDR3 is CAWSKGGGTGELFF. The CDR3 DNA is TGTGCCTGGAGTAAGGGCGGGGGCACCGGGGAGCTGTTTTTT.